Following are 31 T cell receptor beta chains from one sample sequenced in a study of blood T cell repertoires in COVID-19. Data came from immunoSEQ multiplex PCR; TCRdb stores just in-frame clones and leaves some out. The sample shows approximately 500,000 clones, roughly nine tenths of them seen only once. The sequenced sample was peripheral blood. The receptors shown here come from a woman in her fifties or sixties with COVID-19, enrolled during active disease.

V and J are TRBV9 and TRBJ1-1, with unresolved D. The CDR3 contains 13 residues. CDR1 SGDLS and CDR2 YYNGEE come from the germline V gene. The V gene lost 0 bases and the J gene lost 2 bases, with 5 bases spanning the gap. The CDR3 sequence is CASSVESNTEAFF. In DNA form, the CDR3 reads TGTGCCAGCAGCGTAGAGAGTAACACTGAAGCTTTCTTT.

J is TRBJ1-2 and V is TRBV7-4; weak D call: TRBD1 (5 bases). The CDR3 is 17 amino acids. In germline, CDR1 is SGHVT, CDR2 SQSDAQ. The V and J ends lost 6 bases and 3 bases respectively, with 23 bases between them. CDR3 region: CASRKTYRSNQDYGYTF. The CDR3 DNA follows: TGTGCCAGCAGGAAAACATACAGGTCTAATCAGGACTATGGCTACACCTTC.

Only one count was recorded for this clone. V is TRBV6-4 and J is TRBJ1-1; D ambiguous. In germline, CDR1 is MRHNA, CDR2 SNTAGT. The CDR3 consists of 10 residues. V lost 6 bases and J lost 7, with 6 bases in between. The CDR3 coding sequence is TGTGCCAGCAGCCCCGGTGAAGCTTTCTTT. This encodes CASSPGEAFF.

The chain links TRBV3-1 (or the pseudogene TRBV3-2) to TRBJ1-2, with D unclear. V was pared by 1 base and J by 8 bases, with 14 bases between. This CDR3 is built from 14 residues. Germline V lookup: CDR1 LGHDT, CDR2 YNNKEL (reference sequence). The CDR3 region has the DNA TGTGCCAGCAGCCAAGTAACGGGAGTCTCGGGCTACACCTTC. It encodes CASSQVTGVSGYTF.

The chain recombines TRBV5-6 with TRBJ1-2, with a weak D call TRBD1 (6 bases). Germline V lookup: CDR1 SGHDT, CDR2 YYEEEE. Deletions cut 2 bases from V and 4 bases from J, with 18 bases between. The CDR3 totals 16 residues. In DNA, the CDR3 is TGTGCCAGCAGCTTTTCCAGCAGGGGTTCTAGCTATGGCTACACCTTC. This sequence encodes CASSFSSRGSSYGYTF. The variable domain in full, with the rest retrieved from reference TRBV5-6 and TRBJ1-2, is DAGVTQSPTHLIKTRGQQVTLRCSPKSGHDTVSWYQQALGQGPQFIFQYYEEEERQRGNFPDRFSGHQFPNYSSELNVNALLLGDSALYLCASSFSSRGSSYGYTFGSGTRLTVV.

J is TRBJ1-6 and V is TRBV30; TRBD1 matches 9 bases. The length of the CDR3 is 16 residues. Germline CDR1 and CDR2: GTSNPN and SVGIG (reference sequence). Trimming cost V 1 base and J 8 bases; bases outside gene matches: 9. CDR3 in amino acids: CAWSDRGRRSDSPLHF. The CDR3 DNA reads as TGTGCCTGGAGTGACAGGGGGCGGCGTTCTGATTCACCCCTCCACTTT.

V gene TRBV6-2 or TRBV6-3 combines with J gene TRBJ2-1; TRBD2 is a possible D gene (5 bases). The germline V gene has CDR1 MNHEY and CDR2 SVGEGT. The length of the CDR3 is 11 residues. Trimming took 6 bases from V and 14 from J, leaving 14 bases between them. This chain's CDR3 is CASSAWEKEFF. The DNA for the CDR3 is TGTGCCAGCAGCGCCTGGGAGAAGGAGTTCTTC.

V and J are TRBV21-1 and TRBJ2-3; the DNA was not used to check the table's D call, TRBD2. TRBV21-1 is a documented pseudogene. This CDR3 is 14 amino acids long. Written as DNA, the CDR3 is TGTGCCAATTTTAGCGGGGGGGGACCAGATACGCAGTATTTT. Translated: CANFSGGGPDTQYF.

The chain recombines TRBV5-1 with TRBJ1-4; a weak D match, TRBD1 (5 bases). Germline loops: CDR1 SGHRS, CDR2 YFSETQ. The CDR3 has 15 amino acids. V shed 0 bases and J shed 0 bases, with 6 bases lying between them. CDR3 sequence (DNA): TGCGCCAGCAGCTTGGAGGGGCCAACTAATGAAAAACTGTTTTTT. Its protein product is CASSLEGPTNEKLFF.

This rearrangement joins TRBV30 to TRBJ2-5; perhaps D is TRBD1 or TRBD2 (5 bases each). CDR1 is GTSNPN and CDR2 is SVGIG in the germline V gene (reference sequence). V lost 8 bases to trimming and J lost 4 bases, with 11 bases between them. The CDR3 is 11 residues long. CDR3 sequence reads: CAGGNRETQYF. The DNA for the CDR3 is TGTGCCGGGGGTAATCGAGAGACCCAGTACTTC.

The genes are TRBV7-9 and TRBJ1-2; D is perhaps TRBD1 (6 bases). Trimming left V 0 bases short and J 5 bases short, with 13 bases between. Germline lookup yields CDR1 SEHNR and CDR2 FQNEAQ (reference sequence). The CDR3 consists of 15 residues. CDR3 coding DNA: TGTGCCAGCAGCTTAGCTTCCAGGGGCTTATATGGCTACACCTTC. Protein sequence: CASSLASRGLYGYTF.

The rearrangement links TRBV6-1 to TRBJ1-4, with D uncertain. Trimming took 1 base from V and 5 from J, leaving 8 bases between them. Germline assignment: CDR1 MNHNS and CDR2 SASEGT. The CDR3 sequence is 14 residues long. The CDR3 DNA sequence: TGTGCCAGCAGTGAAGGGAGGCAGAATGAAAAACTGTTTTTT. The encoded protein is CASSEGRQNEKLFF.

The V gene is TRBV28, the J gene TRBJ1-2; D might be TRBD1 (6 bases). Trimming shortened V by 3 bases and J by 6 bases, and 14 bases separated the two germline ends. The CDR3 totals 14 residues. Germline V gene data show CDR1 as MDHEN and CDR2 as SYDVKM. In DNA form, the CDR3 reads TGTGCCAGCAGTTTTGGGGGGGCGCCGGATGGCTACACCTTC. It yields the protein CASSFGGAPDGYTF.

The V call is TRBV27, the J call TRBJ2-1; 9 nucleotides align to TRBD1. Germline V gene lookup returns CDR1 MNHEY and CDR2 SMNVEV (reference sequence). Trimming at V came to 4 bases and at J to 3 bases, leaving 10 bases not matched to a gene. The CDR3 spans 17 residues. CDR3 in DNA: TGTGCCAGCAGTTCACCCCAGCAGGGACAGGGCTACAATGAGCAGTTCTTC. It encodes CASSSPQQGQGYNEQFF.

The sample holds a few counts of this clone. The chain uses TRBV5-1 and TRBJ2-7; D possibly corresponds to TRBD1 (5 bases). Between the trimmed V and J ends, which lost 2 bases and 5 bases, there was a span of 11 bases. Germline V gives CDR1 SGHRS, CDR2 YFSETQ. The CDR3 is made up of 13 amino acids. The CDR3 DNA sequence: TGCGCCAGCAGCTTCAGGGATTCGAACGAGCAGTACTTC. As protein: CASSFRDSNEQYF. Full variable domain (outside the CDR3, taken from reference TRBV5-1 and TRBJ2-7): KAGVTQTPRYLIKTRGQQVTLSCSPISGHRSVSWYQQTPGQGLQFLFEYFSETQRNKGNFPGRFSGRQFSNSRSEMNVSTLELGDSALYLCASSFRDSNEQYFGPGTRLTVT.

The sample holds a few counts of this clone. The J gene is TRBJ1-2, the V gene TRBV19; 7 bases line up with TRBD1. Trimming took 4 bases from V and 1 from J; bases not matched to a gene: 3. This CDR3 region has 14 residues. Germline-derived CDR1 and CDR2 are LNHDA and SQIVND (reference sequence). CDR3 coding DNA: TGTGCCAGTAGTAGGGACAGCAATAACTATGGCTACACCTTC. Translated: CASSRDSNNYGYTF.

The V gene is TRBV6-2 or TRBV6-3, the J gene TRBJ2-7; tentatively, D is TRBD1 (5 bases). The CDR3 covers 13 residues. V was cut by 5 bases and J by 3 bases, with 11 bases left in between. Germline V gene lookup returns CDR1 MNHEY and CDR2 SVGEGT. In DNA, the CDR3 is TGTGCCAGCAGTCCCCCAGGGAACTACGAGCAGTACTTC. Protein product: CASSPPGNYEQYF.

This rearrangement joins TRBV18 to TRBJ2-7; TRBD2 aligns across 7 bases. The CDR3 is 11 residues long. Germline assignment: CDR1 KGHSH and CDR2 LQKENI. CDR3 DNA sequence: TGTGCGGCCGGCGCGGGGGAGGAGCAGTACTTC. It translates to CAAGAGEEQYF. Full variable domain (rest looked up from reference TRBV18 and TRBJ2-7): NAGVMQNPRHLVRRRGQEARLRCSPMKGHSHVYWYRQLPEEGLKFMVYLQKENIIDESGMPKERFSAEFPKEGPSILRIQQVVRGDSAAYFCAAGAGEEQYFGPGTRLTVT.

This chain joins TRBV6-5 and TRBJ1-5, with 9 positions matching TRBD1. Trimming cost V 7 bases and J 5 bases; bases outside gene matches: 6. CDR1 MNHEY and CDR2 SVGAGI come from the germline V gene. The CDR3 totals 14 residues. The CDR3 region is CASIYDRGDQPQHF. CDR3 in DNA: TGTGCCAGCATCTACGACAGGGGGGATCAGCCCCAGCATTTT.

On this clone itself: This sample also contains other DNA sequences that code for the same CDR3. The J gene is TRBJ1-4, the V gene TRBV20-1; no definite D call. The CDR3 loop spans 10 amino acids. Germline loops: CDR1 DFQATT, CDR2 SNEGSKA (reference sequence). The V end was cut by 3 bases, the J end by 6 bases, with 2 bases between. The chain's CDR3 is CSASYEKLFF. As DNA, the CDR3 is TGCAGTGCTAGCTATGAAAAACTGTTTTTT.

V is TRBV19 and J is TRBJ1-5; possible D gene TRBD1, 6 bases. Trimming took off 10 bases at V and 2 bases at J, with 15 bases between the two ends. Germline V lookup: CDR1 LNHDA, CDR2 SQIVND (reference sequence). The CDR3 length is 14 residues. CDR3 in DNA: TGTGCCACAAAGCTCAGGACAGGCAATCAGCCCCAGCATTTT. This codes for CATKLRTGNQPQHF.

This clone appeared a single time. The chain has TRBV6-6 and TRBJ2-4, with 7 bases aligning to TRBD2. CDR3 size: 12 residues. After removal of 5 bases from V and 7 bases from J, the junction contained 2 bases not matched to a gene. Germline V gene data show CDR1 as MNHNY and CDR2 as SVGAGI (reference sequence). The CDR3 loop reads CASSGGENIQYF. CDR3 coding DNA: TGTGCCAGCAGTGGGGGGGAGAACATTCAGTACTTC.

The V gene is TRBV6-5, the J gene TRBJ2-7; 7 bases align to TRBD1. Germline assignment: CDR1 MNHEY and CDR2 SVGAGI. Trimming took 7 bases from V and 5 from J; bases not matched to a gene: 11. This CDR3 comprises 14 residues. The CDR3 sequence is CASNQDRRKDEQYF. The CDR3 bases are TGTGCCAGCAATCAGGACAGGAGAAAGGACGAGCAGTACTTC.

This clone has just a few counts. The chain links TRBV19 to TRBJ1-2; the D is unclear. The germline gives CDR1 LNHDA, CDR2 SQIVND (reference sequence). The CDR3 totals 12 residues. Trimming removed 3 bases at V and 8 bases at J, with 10 bases between. CDR3 region: CASSMSTGGYTF. The CDR3, as DNA: TGTGCCAGTAGTATGTCGACGGGAGGCTACACCTTC. The variable domain in full, completed from reference TRBV19 and TRBJ1-2, reads DGGITQSPKYLFRKEGQNVTLSCEQNLNHDAMYWYRQDPGQGLRLIYYSQIVNDFQKGDIAEGYSVSREKKESFPLTVTSAQKNPTAFYLCASSMSTGGYTFGSGTRLTVV.

J is TRBJ1-1 and V is TRBV2; 9 bases map to TRBD1. CDR3 length equals 14 residues. Germline V lookup: CDR1 SNHLY, CDR2 FYNNEI. V lost 5 bases and J lost 9; bases outside the gene matches: 10. The CDR3 loop is CASSRDRDPRKAFF. The CDR3 DNA follows: TGTGCCAGCAGTAGGGACAGGGATCCTCGTAAAGCTTTCTTT.

This rearrangement joins TRBV28 to TRBJ2-1, with D tentatively TRBD2 (7 bases). Per the germline V gene, CDR1 is MDHEN and CDR2 is SYDVKM. This CDR3 is built from 15 residues. Trimming pared 2 bases from V and 4 bases from J, leaving 12 bases between. The CDR3 sequence: CASSLGGGSYNEQFF. CDR3 DNA: TGTGCCAGCAGTTTAGGGGGGGGCTCTTACAATGAGCAGTTCTTC.

The rearrangement links TRBV24-1 to TRBJ2-7; D gene ambiguous. V was clipped by 6 bases and J by 0 bases, with 8 bases between them. This CDR3 region has 13 residues. Germline-derived CDR1 and CDR2 are KGHDR and SFDVKD. The CDR3 region is CATSSDISYEQYF. DNA of the CDR3: TGTGCCACCAGTAGTGACATCTCCTACGAGCAGTACTTC.

V gene TRBV5-1 combines with J gene TRBJ1-2; 8 bases align to TRBD1. V trimming: 4 bases; J trimming: 3 bases; junction bases outside the gene matches: 5. The germline V gene encodes CDR1 SGHRS and CDR2 YFSETQ. The CDR3 is 14 residues long. CDR3 nucleotide sequence: TGCGCCAGCAGCCCCGGGACAGGCGACTATGGCTACACCTTC. Encoded protein: CASSPGTGDYGYTF.

This chain connects TRBV4-1 to TRBJ2-3, with TRBD1 matching over 10 bases. V was pared by 1 base and J by 1 base, with 5 bases of the junction left unmatched. Per the germline V gene, CDR1 is MGHRA and CDR2 is YSYEKL. The CDR3 is 17 amino acids. The CDR3 DNA reads TGCGCCAGCAGCCAAGGGCGACAGGGGGCGGGCACAGATACGCAGTATTTT. This translates into CASSQGRQGAGTDTQYF.

Concerning this clone: This sample includes further DNA sequences coding for the same CDR3. The chain is built from TRBV29-1 and TRBJ1-1; D not certain. The CDR3 spans 11 residues. The V gene lost 4 bases and the J gene lost 1 base, with 4 bases spanning the gap. The germline V gene has CDR1 SQVTM and CDR2 ANQGSEA. CDR3 sequence reads: CSVGQNTEAFF. Written as DNA, the CDR3 is TGCAGCGTTGGACAGAACACTGAAGCTTTCTTT.

This clone was seen only once. This chain joins TRBV30 and TRBJ2-7, with 7 bases matching TRBD2. V was clipped by 1 base and J by 6 bases; unmatched bases: 9. Germline V gene sequence: CDR1 GTSNPN, CDR2 SVGIG (reference sequence). The CDR3 covers 14 residues. The CDR3 DNA is TGTGCCTGGAGTGGGGGGGGACCGAACGGCGAGCAGTACTTC. Amino acid sequence: CAWSGGGPNGEQYF. The whole variable domain, filled in from reference TRBV30 and TRBJ2-7, reads SQTIHQWPATLVQPVGSPLSLECTVEGTSNPNLYWYRQAAGRGLQLLFYSVGIGQISSEVPQNLSASRPQDRQFILSSKKLLLSDSGFYLCAWSGGGPNGEQYFGPGTRLTVT.